The present T cell receptor beta chain was sequenced within a study of T cells after yellow fever vaccination. Study context: Low-cell-number fractions underwent preparation using SMART-Seq v4 Ultra Low Input.

This clonotype occurred a few times. What it recognizes is unknown. In TCRdb, the 5' RACE reads were re-called with MiXCR into one record per CDR3 protein. This table has 500,000 to 650,000 distinct CDR3 sequences, over 9% appearing once. Study findings and constraints: Overlap between CD4 and CD8 compartments was detected for a small share of clonotypes. In FACS-sorted repertoires, abundant clonotypes from the bulk population could appear as contaminants. Among primary-vaccination clones, most reappeared after the booster, at around 97% for CD4 and 85% to 90% for CD8.

Specimen: PBMCs, collected on the day of the yellow fever booster vaccination. The clonotype was recovered from a young man who received the YFV17D yellow fever vaccine.

CDR3 in DNA: TGTGCCAGCAGCCTCATACCCCCGAGTGCGACCCAGTACTTC. It yields the protein CASSLIPPSATQYF. This chain links TRBV7-2 with TRBJ2-5; unclear D gene. Germline V gives CDR1 SGHTA, CDR2 FQGNSA. This CDR3 has 14 residues. Trimming removed 5 bases from V and 7 bases from J, with 17 bases in between.